This TCR beta chain stems from a study of blood T cell repertoires in COVID-19. Overall study: From T cells, B-cell-depleted T cells, or PBMCs came the material, which was cDNA or gDNA.

The protocol was immunoSEQ multiplex PCR, while the TCRdb copy is restricted to in-frame clones and leaves out a portion. This sample yields about 73,000 clones, of which roughly 89% are seen a single time; about 10% belongs to the top ten. The J segment lost 0 bases and the V segment lost 4 bases, leaving 4 bases of the junction unmatched. There are 15 residues in the CDR3. CDR1 is SGHNT and CDR2 is YYREEE in the germline V gene (reference sequence). Sample: peripheral blood. This sequence was found in an elderly man with acute or convalescent COVID-19. The chain recombines TRBV5-4 with TRBJ2-1; TRBD2 matches 7 bases. The CDR3 nucleotides read TGTGCCAGCAGCCCGCCGGGGGGCTCCTACAATGAGCAGTTCTTC. Its protein product is CASSPPGGSYNEQFF. Variable domain in full (rest from reference TRBV5-4 and TRBJ2-1): ETGVTQSPTHLIKTRGQQVTLRCSSQSGHNTVSWYQQALGQGPQFIFQYYREEENGRGNFPPRFSGLQFPNYSSELNVNALELDDSALYLCASSPPGGSYNEQFFGPGTRLTVL.